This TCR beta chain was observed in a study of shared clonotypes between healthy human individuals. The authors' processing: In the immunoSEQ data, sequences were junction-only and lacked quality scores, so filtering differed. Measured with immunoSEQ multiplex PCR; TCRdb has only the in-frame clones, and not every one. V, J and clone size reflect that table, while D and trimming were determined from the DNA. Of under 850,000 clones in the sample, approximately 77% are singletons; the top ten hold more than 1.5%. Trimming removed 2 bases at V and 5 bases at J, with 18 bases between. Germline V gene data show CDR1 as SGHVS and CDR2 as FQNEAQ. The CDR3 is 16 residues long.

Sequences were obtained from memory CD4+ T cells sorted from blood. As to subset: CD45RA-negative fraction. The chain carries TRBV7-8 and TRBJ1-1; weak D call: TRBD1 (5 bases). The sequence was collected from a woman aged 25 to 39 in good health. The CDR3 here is CASSLTSRGVTTEAFF. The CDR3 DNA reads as TGTGCCAGCAGCTTAACAAGTCGGGGGGTTACGACTGAAGCTTTCTTT. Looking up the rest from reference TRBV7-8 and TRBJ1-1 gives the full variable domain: GAGVSQSPRYKVAKRGQDVALRCDPISGHVSLFWYQQALGQGPEFLTYFQNEAQLDKSGLPSDRFFAERPEGSVSTLKIQRTQQEDSAVYLCASSLTSRGVTTEAFFGQGTRLTVV.